What follows is one T cell receptor beta chain and its context. This record belongs to a study of blood T cell repertoires in COVID-19. Overall study context: COVID-19 samples collected from the United States, Italy and Spain covered acute and convalescent phases.

CDR3 length: 15 residues. V shed 1 base, J shed 2 bases, and the junction held 5 bases outside the gene matches. The germline V gene encodes CDR1 LGHDT and CDR2 YNNKEL (reference sequence). In the original analysis: Nucleated cell counts were estimated from reference gene primer amplification. Measured with immunoSEQ multiplex PCR; TCRdb has only the in-frame clones, and not every one. V, J and clone size derive from that table, while D and trimming were established from the DNA sequence. This table holds 300,000 or so clones, 86% found once. This sequence originates from a woman in her forties or fifties with acute or convalescent COVID-19. The V gene is TRBV3-1 (or the pseudogene TRBV3-2), the J gene TRBJ2-7; 7 bases are a match to TRBD2. Sequenced: peripheral blood. CDR3 residues: CASSQGLADTYEQYF. In nucleotides, the CDR3 is TGTGCCAGCAGCCAAGGACTAGCTGATACCTACGAGCAGTACTTC.